What follows is one T cell receptor (beta chain) and its context. Its specificity is not known. The data were taken from a study of glioma-infiltrating T cells after dendritic cell vaccination. General study points: Estimated pretreatment TIL content predicted outcome after dendritic cell vaccination.

Time point given: after dendritic cell vaccination, including at tumor progression/relapse. Amplification used 60 V beta primers and 13 J beta primers. TCRdb keeps only in-frame clones here, not all; method: immunoSEQ multiplex PCR. The sample lists 50,000 to 75,000 clones; about 83% were seen once. This CDR3 spans 14 amino acids. J was trimmed by 1 base and V by 5 bases; bases with no gene match: 5. Looked up from germline, CDR1 is SGHRS and CDR2 is YFSETQ. The sequence was collected from a human donor with glioblastoma. The chain links TRBV5-1 to TRBJ1-1, with 7 positions matching TRBD1. Material: blood, obtained after dendritic cell vaccination. CDR3 protein: CASRAGDRNTEAFF. The CDR3 DNA reads TGCGCCAGCAGGGCAGGGGACAGGAACACTGAAGCTTTCTTT.